This T cell receptor beta chain was sequenced during a study of STAT5B mutations in CD4+ large granular lymphocyte leukemia. Points from the study as a whole: CD4-sorted patient repertoires seemed more clonal than healthy CD4+ repertoires. Without HLA matching, higher CD4+ than CD8+ T-LGLL clonality could reflect small sample size.

With regard to this clone: The antigen remains unidentified.

Study processing details: A productive frequency of 2.59 x 10-5 was the lowest detectable. The method was immunoSEQ multiplex PCR; TCRdb's version includes in-frame clones alone and lacks a portion of them. For V, J and clone size, that table is used; D and trimming come from the DNA. Counted here are 25,000 to 35,000 clones, around two thirds occurring once; the ten biggest clones make up roughly 0.48%. Germline loops: CDR1 SGHTS, CDR2 YDEGEE. V was clipped by 0 bases and J by 2 bases, with 14 bases between them. This CDR3 has 16 residues. The chain carries TRBV5-8 and TRBJ2-5; no clear D gene. The sequence was obtained from a human donor in good health. Sample: CD4+ T cells from blood buffy coats. Here the CDR3 reads CASSLAWSPSQETQYF. The CDR3 region has the DNA TGTGCCAGCAGCTTGGCTTGGTCCCCTTCTCAAGAGACCCAGTACTTC. The variable domain in full, with the rest retrieved from reference TRBV5-8 and TRBJ2-5, is EAGVTQSPTHLIKTRGQQATLRCSPISGHTSVYWYQQALGLGLQFLLWYDEGEERNRGNFPPRFSGRQFPNYSSELNVNALELEDSALYLCASSLAWSPSQETQYFGPGTRLLVL.